This TCR beta chain was obtained from a study of blood T cell repertoires in COVID-19. Study context: The study drew acute and convalescent COVID-19 samples from the United States, Italy and Spain.

V lost 4 bases to trimming and J lost 1 base, with 7 bases between them. The germline gives CDR1 SEHNR, CDR2 FQNEAQ (reference sequence). The CDR3 contains 13 residues. This study enrolled people aged roughly 18 to 90 from about two dozen US geographic areas. Only in-frame clones appear in the TCRdb table, and some are missing; sequencing was by immunoSEQ multiplex PCR. The data hold fewer than 450,000 clones, with 88% observed a single time. Sequencing was carried out using PBMCs or T cells enriched from blood (not recorded which). V and J are TRBV7-9 and TRBJ1-1; the D is unclear. The receptor was derived from a woman in her forties with acute COVID-19. CDR3 amino acids: CASSWAGNTEAFF. CDR3 nucleotides: TGTGCCAGCAGCTGGGCGGGGAACACTGAAGCTTTCTTT.